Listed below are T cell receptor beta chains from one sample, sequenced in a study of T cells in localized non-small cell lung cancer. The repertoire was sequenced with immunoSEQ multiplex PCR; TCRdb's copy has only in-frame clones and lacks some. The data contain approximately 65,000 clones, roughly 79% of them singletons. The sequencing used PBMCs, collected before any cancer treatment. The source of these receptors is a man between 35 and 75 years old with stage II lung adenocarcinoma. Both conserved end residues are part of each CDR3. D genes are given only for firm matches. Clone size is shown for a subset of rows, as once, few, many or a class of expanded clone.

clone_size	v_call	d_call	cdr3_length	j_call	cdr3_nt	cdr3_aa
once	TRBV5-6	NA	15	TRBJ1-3	TGTGCCAGCAGCTTGAACGGGGCAGACGGAAACACCATATATTTT	CASSLNGADGNTIYF
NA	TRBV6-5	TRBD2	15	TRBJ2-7	TGTGCCAGCAGTAGGACTAGCGGGAGTGTTTACGAGCAGTACTTC	CASSRTSGSVYEQYF
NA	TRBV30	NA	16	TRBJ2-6	TGTGCCTGGAGTGAGGGCCCCTCTCTAGGGGCCAACGTCCTGACTTTC	CAWSEGPSLGANVLTF
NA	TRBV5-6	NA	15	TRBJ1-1	TGTGCCAGCAGCTTGGGAAGGGTCTCGGGGACTGAAGCTTTCTTT	CASSLGRVSGTEAFF
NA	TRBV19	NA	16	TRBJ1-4	TGTGCCAGTACTCGATTAGGCCTTGCAACTAATGAAAAACTGTTTTTT	CASTRLGLATNEKLFF
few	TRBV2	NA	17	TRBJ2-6	TGTGCCAGCAGTGTCGCAAACTTACTCTCTGGGGCCAACGTCCTGACTTTC	CASSVANLLSGANVLTF
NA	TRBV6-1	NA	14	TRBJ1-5	TGTGCCAGCAGTGAAAACAACTTCAATCAGCCCCAGCATTTT	CASSENNFNQPQHF
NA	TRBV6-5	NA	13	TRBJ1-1	TGTGCCATGAAGGGGCCTTCGGGCACTGAAGCTTTCTTT	CAMKGPSGTEAFF
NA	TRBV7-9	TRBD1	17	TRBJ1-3	TGTGCCAGCAGCCCAGGGGGGACATACGGCTCTGGAAACACCATATATTTT	CASSPGGTYGSGNTIYF
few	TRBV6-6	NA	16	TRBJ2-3	TGTGCCAGCAGTTACTCGCGAGCTCCTAGCACAGATACGCAGTATTTT	CASSYSRAPSTDTQYF